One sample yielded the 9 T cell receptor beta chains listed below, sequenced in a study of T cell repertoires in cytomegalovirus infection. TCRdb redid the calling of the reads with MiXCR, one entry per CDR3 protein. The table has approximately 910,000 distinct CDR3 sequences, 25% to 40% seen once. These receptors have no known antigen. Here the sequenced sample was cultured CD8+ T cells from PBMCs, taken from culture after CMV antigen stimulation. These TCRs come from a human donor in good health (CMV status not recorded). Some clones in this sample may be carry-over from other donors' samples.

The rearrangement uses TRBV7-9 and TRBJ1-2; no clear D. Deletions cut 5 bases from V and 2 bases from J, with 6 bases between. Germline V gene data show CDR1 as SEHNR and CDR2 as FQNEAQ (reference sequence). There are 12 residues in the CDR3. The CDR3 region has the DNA TGTGCCAGCAGCGTAATAAACTATGGCTACACCTTC. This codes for CASSVINYGYTF.

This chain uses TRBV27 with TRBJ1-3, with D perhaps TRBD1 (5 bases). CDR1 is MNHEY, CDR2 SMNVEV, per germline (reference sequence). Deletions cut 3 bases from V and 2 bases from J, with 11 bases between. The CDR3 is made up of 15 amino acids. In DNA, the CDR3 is TGTGCCAGCAGTTTGGGGGGGATGGCTGGAAACACCATATATTTT. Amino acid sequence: CASSLGGMAGNTIYF.

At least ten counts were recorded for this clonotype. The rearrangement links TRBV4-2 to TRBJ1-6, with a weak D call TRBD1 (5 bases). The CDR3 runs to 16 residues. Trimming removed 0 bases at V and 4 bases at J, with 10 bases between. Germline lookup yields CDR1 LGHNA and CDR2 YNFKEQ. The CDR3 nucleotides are TGTGCCAGCAGCCAAGATGGGGGACTTTATAATTCACCCCTCCACTTT. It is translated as CASSQDGGLYNSPLHF.

CDR3 residues: CASSPTKRRGTEAFF. Written as DNA, the CDR3 is TGTGCCAGCTCACCTACTAAAAGACGGGGCACTGAAGCTTTCTTT. V gene TRBV18 combines with J gene TRBJ1-1; D gene ambiguous. This CDR3 is 15 amino acids long. Trimming cost V 3 bases and J 4 bases, with 15 bases left between them. Per the germline V gene, CDR1 is KGHSH and CDR2 is LQKENI.

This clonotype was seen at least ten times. CDR3 region: CASSSLSGGQETQYF. The CDR3 DNA reads TGTGCCAGCAGCAGCTTAAGCGGGGGTCAAGAGACCCAGTACTTC. The chain recombines TRBV7-6 with TRBJ2-5; 8 bases map to TRBD2. The CDR3 totals 15 residues. Germline lookup yields CDR1 SGHVS and CDR2 FNYEAQ. Trimming removed 5 bases from V and 2 bases from J; junction bases left unmatched: 7.

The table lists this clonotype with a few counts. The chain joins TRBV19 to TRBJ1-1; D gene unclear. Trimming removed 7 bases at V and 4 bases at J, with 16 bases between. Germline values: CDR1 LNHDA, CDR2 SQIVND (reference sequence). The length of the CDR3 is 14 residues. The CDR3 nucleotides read TGTGCCAGTACCTTGACAAATACGGGCACTGAAGCTTTCTTT. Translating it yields CASTLTNTGTEAFF.

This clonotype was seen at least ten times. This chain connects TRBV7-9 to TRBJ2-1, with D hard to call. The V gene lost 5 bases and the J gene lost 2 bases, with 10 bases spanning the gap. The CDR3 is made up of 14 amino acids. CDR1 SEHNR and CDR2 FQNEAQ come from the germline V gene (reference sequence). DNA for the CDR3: TGTGCCAGCAGCATAAGCCCTACCTACAATGAGCAGTTCTTC. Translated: CASSISPTYNEQFF.

The CDR3 nucleotides are TGTGCCAGCAGTTACGGACTAGCGGGGGTTTCCCTTAATGAGCAGTTCTTC. Translation gives CASSYGLAGVSLNEQFF. The rearrangement links TRBV6-2 or TRBV6-3 to TRBJ2-1; the match to TRBD2 covers 13 bases. Germline V CDR1 and CDR2: MNHEY, SVGEGT. The V segment lost 2 bases and the J segment 7 bases; nucleotides outside the gene matches: 8. The CDR3 is 17 amino acids.

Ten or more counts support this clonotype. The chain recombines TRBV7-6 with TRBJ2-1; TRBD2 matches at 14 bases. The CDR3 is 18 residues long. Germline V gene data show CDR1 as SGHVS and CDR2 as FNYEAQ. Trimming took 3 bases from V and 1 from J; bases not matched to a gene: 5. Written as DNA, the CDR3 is TGTGCCAGCAGCTTCTCGACTAGCGGGGGGGGGTCCTACAATGAGCAGTTCTTC. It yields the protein CASSFSTSGGGSYNEQFF. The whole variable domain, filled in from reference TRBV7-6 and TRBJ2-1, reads GAGVSQSPRYKVTKRGQDVALRCDPISGHVSLYWYRQALGQGPEFLTYFNYEAQQDKSGLPNDRFSAERPEGSISTLTIQRTEQRDSAMYRCASSFSTSGGGSYNEQFFGPGTRLTVL.